A selection of T cell receptor beta chains follows, all from one sample in a study of vaccination and CD4 T cells after COVID-19. The antigens of these receptors remain unknown. TCRdb used MiXCR to reprocess the PCR reads, holding one entry per CDR3 protein. The sample shows nearly 8,000 distinct CDR3 sequences, about 61% of them seen only once. Sequenced material: CD4+ T cells from blood, cultured in vitro. The source is a human donor who had recovered from COVID-19. CDR3s include the opening cysteine and the closing phenylalanine or tryptophan.

V | CDR3
TRBV7-2 | CASSLDFPRQGATDTQYF
TRBV12-3/TRBV12-4 | CASTPGQGFKTGELFF
TRBV5-1 | CASSLNRVIDEQYF
TRBV7-7 | CASSLDGQGEQYF
TRBV12-3/TRBV12-4 | CASSSYGRNEQYF
TRBV7-9 | CASSFPLAGVTTGTDTQYF
TRBV6-2/TRBV6-3 | CASSTPNRGSSYNEQFF
TRBV7-9 | CASTNVGYTEAFF
TRBV18 | CASSAGLARTGELFF
TRBV19 | CATTRAGTENTGELFF
TRBV7-9 | CASSPLALINEQFF
TRBV19 | CASSTVMGANTGELFF
TRBV7-9 | CASSGNRGGGTEAFF
TRBV24-1 | CATSDSTREANTGELFF
TRBV19 | CASSSMTGIAKETQYF
TRBV20-1 | CSVATGGRSSYNSPLHF
TRBV5-4 | CASSIHSGTEKFYGYTF
TRBV4-2 | CASSQGSLGYGYTF
TRBV9 | CASCPGTGSEQFF